These 22 T cell receptor beta chains originate from one sample sequenced in a study of blood T cell repertoires in COVID-19. Generated by immunoSEQ multiplex PCR, the TCRdb table keeps only in-frame clones and is missing some. The table has about 400,000 clones, approximately 85% seen once. The sequenced material came from PBMCs or T cells enriched from blood (not recorded which). These receptors originate from a woman in her 40s with acute COVID-19.

The V call is TRBV25-1, the J call TRBJ2-7; weak D call: TRBD2 (7 bases). There are 16 residues in the CDR3. Trimming stripped 1 base from V and 0 bases from J, with 13 bases between. Germline V gene lookup returns CDR1 MGHDK and CDR2 SYGVNS. CDR3 bases: TGTGCCAGCAGTGAATGGGGGGGGCGAACCTCCTACGAGCAGTACTTC. This encodes CASSEWGGRTSYEQYF.

The V call is TRBV14, the J call TRBJ1-5, with 8 bases lining up with TRBD1. Germline CDR1 reads SGHDN; CDR2 reads FVKESK. Losses at the gene ends were 4 bases for V and 6 bases for J; bases not matched to a gene: 2. The CDR3 has 13 residues. CDR3 sequence: CASSLGTGQPQHF. As DNA, the CDR3 is TGTGCCAGCAGCCTGGGGACAGGTCAGCCCCAGCATTTT.

This chain links TRBV3-1 (or the pseudogene TRBV3-2) with TRBJ1-2, with D unresolved. The germline CDR1 and CDR2 sequences are LGHDT and YNNKEL (reference sequence). The CDR3 extends over 15 amino acids. Trimming took 0 bases from V and 4 from J, leaving 12 bases between them. CDR3 residues: CASSQDGRRVYGYTF. The CDR3 DNA reads as TGTGCCAGCAGCCAAGACGGCCGCCGGGTCTATGGCTACACCTTC.

The chain combines TRBV29-1 with TRBJ2-6; D possibly corresponds to TRBD1 (5 bases). The germline CDR1 and CDR2 sequences are SQVTM and ANQGSEA. With 7 bases removed from V and 2 bases from J, the gap between germline ends came to 9 bases. The CDR3 contains 13 residues. The CDR3 nucleotides are TGCAGCGCTGCGACAGCTGGGGCCAACGTCCTGACTTTC. This encodes CSAATAGANVLTF.

The rearrangement uses TRBV11-3 and TRBJ1-1; D is ambiguous. The CDR3 spans 12 residues. Germline-derived CDR1 and CDR2 are SGHNT and YENEEA. The ends were cut back, 5 bases at V and 1 base at J, with 5 bases in the middle. The CDR3 DNA reads as TGTGCCAGCAGCCAGGAGAACACTGAAGCTTTCTTT. It translates to CASSQENTEAFF.

The rearrangement joins TRBV5-8 to TRBJ1-2, with TRBD1 as a possible D gene (5 bases). Germline V gene data show CDR1 as SGHTS and CDR2 as YDEGEE. The CDR3 runs 13 residues. V was pared by 0 bases and J by 3 bases, with 6 bases between. The CDR3 loop reads CASSLGQHYGYTF. CDR3 sequence (DNA): TGTGCCAGCAGCTTGGGACAGCACTATGGCTACACCTTC.

There are a few counts of this clone. The CDR3 sequence is CASSSSGGAGADTQYF. The DNA of the CDR3 is TGTGCCAGCAGCTCTAGCGGGGGGGCCGGCGCAGATACGCAGTATTTT. This sequence joins TRBV4-2 and TRBJ2-3; 12 bases fit TRBD2. V shed 5 bases, J shed 4 bases, and the junction held 7 bases outside the gene matches. The germline gives CDR1 LGHNA, CDR2 YNFKEQ. The CDR3 runs 16 residues.

The chain carries TRBV29-1 and TRBJ2-2, with 7 bases identical to TRBD2. The germline V gene encodes CDR1 SQVTM and CDR2 ANQGSEA. There are 14 residues in the CDR3. Unmatched junction bases numbered 12, after V lost 7 bases and J lost 7 bases. The CDR3 coding sequence is TGCAGCGCCAGGAGCAGCGGGATGGGCGGGGAGCTGTTTTTT. This translates into CSARSSGMGGELFF.

The V gene is TRBV18, the J gene TRBJ2-1; D unresolved. The CDR3 totals 14 residues. V was pared by 2 bases and J by 4 bases, with 9 bases between. The germline CDR1 and CDR2 sequences are KGHSH and LQKENI. CDR3 sequence: CASSPNERYNEQFF. The CDR3 DNA sequence: TGTGCCAGCTCACCAAACGAGAGATACAATGAGCAGTTCTTC.

The gene calls are TRBV5-6 and TRBJ1-2; TRBD1 might be the D (5 bases). The CDR3 sequence is 13 residues long. Germline V lookup: CDR1 SGHDT, CDR2 YYEEEE. V lost 0 bases and J lost 8, with 11 bases in between. The CDR3 sequence: CASSLGREGGYTF. The DNA of the CDR3 is TGTGCCAGCAGCTTGGGCAGGGAGGGAGGCTACACCTTC.

The chain recombines TRBV21-1 with TRBJ1-1; the D call in the table, TRBD1, was not verified against the DNA. TRBV21-1 is designated a pseudogene. CDR3 size: 14 residues. The CDR3 bases are TGTGCCAGCAGCAAAGTTCCCAAGAACACTGAAGCTTTCTTT. Its translation: CASSKVPKNTEAFF.

The table lists this clone with a count of one. The chain uses TRBV5-3 and TRBJ2-7; tentative D call: TRBD1 (6 bases). TRBV5-3 is flagged as an ORF with uncertain function. This CDR3 is built from 16 residues. Trimming took off 6 bases at V and 0 bases at J, with 19 bases between the two ends. CDR3 coding DNA: TGTGCCAGAACGGGACATTCTTGTAAAATCTCCTACGAGCAGTACTTC. Translating gives CARTGHSCKISYEQYF.

The chain has TRBV5-1 and TRBJ2-5, with 15 bases lining up with TRBD2. The CDR3 length is 17 residues. CDR1 and CDR2 from the germline V gene are SGHRS and YFSETQ. After removal of 4 bases from V and 5 bases from J, the junction contained 9 bases not matched to a gene. The CDR3 coding sequence is TGCGCCAGCAGCCTAGGGACTAGCGGGGGGCTTCTGGAGACCCAGTACTTC. This encodes CASSLGTSGGLLETQYF. The full variable domain, in which reference TRBV5-1 and TRBJ2-5 provide the parts outside the CDR3, is KAGVTQTPRYLIKTRGQQVTLSCSPISGHRSVSWYQQTPGQGLQFLFEYFSETQRNKGNFPGRFSGRQFSNSRSEMNVSTLELGDSALYLCASSLGTSGGLLETQYFGPGTRLLVL.

This clone was counted between two and nine times. The chain combines TRBV5-1 with TRBJ2-7, with no clear D. The CDR3 has 13 residues. V lost 2 bases and J lost 0, with 6 bases in between. Germline loops: CDR1 SGHRS, CDR2 YFSETQ. The DNA of the CDR3 is TGCGCCAGCAGCTTTGACACCTCCTACGAGCAGTACTTC. Translated, it gives CASSFDTSYEQYF. Using reference TRBV5-1 and TRBJ2-7 for the parts outside the CDR3, the full variable domain is KAGVTQTPRYLIKTRGQQVTLSCSPISGHRSVSWYQQTPGQGLQFLFEYFSETQRNKGNFPGRFSGRQFSNSRSEMNVSTLELGDSALYLCASSFDTSYEQYFGPGTRLTVT.

This clone was counted once. The V gene is TRBV5-1, the J gene TRBJ2-3; 15 nucleotides agree with TRBD2. The J segment lost 6 bases and the V segment lost 2 bases, leaving 16 bases of the junction unmatched. The CDR3 is 20 residues long. Germline CDR1 is SGHRS and CDR2 is YFSETQ. CDR3 residues: CASSFPGLAGGLRLQDTQYF. The DNA of the CDR3 is TGCGCCAGCAGCTTTCCCGGACTAGCGGGGGGGCTTCGGCTGCAGGATACGCAGTATTTT.

This clone was recorded only once. The genes are TRBV6-2 or TRBV6-3 and TRBJ1-5; D remains ambiguous. Trimming stripped 6 bases from V and 0 bases from J, with 9 bases between. This CDR3 is built from 14 residues. Germline CDR1 MNHEY, CDR2 SVGEGT. The CDR3 DNA is TGTGCCAGCAGCTCAGATTATAGCAATCAGCCCCAGCATTTT. The encoded protein is CASSSDYSNQPQHF.

The chain uses TRBV3-1 (or the pseudogene TRBV3-2) and TRBJ2-4; no firm D call. The germline CDR1 and CDR2 sequences are LGHDT and YNNKEL (reference sequence). V lost 4 bases and J lost 0, with 7 bases in between. The CDR3 length is 14 residues. For the CDR3, the DNA is TGTGCCAGCAGCCTCCTCCTAGCCAAAAACATTCAGTACTTC. Translated, it gives CASSLLLAKNIQYF.

The rearrangement uses TRBV2 and TRBJ1-5; D gene unclear. Germline V gene data show CDR1 as SNHLY and CDR2 as FYNNEI. The ends were cut back, 5 bases at V and 6 bases at J, with 17 bases in the middle. CDR3 length equals 15 residues. The CDR3, as DNA: TGTGCCAGCAGTCTCCCGGTCGGGGATACTCAGCCCCAGCATTTT. It specifies CASSLPVGDTQPQHF.

This clone appeared a single time. The chain is built from TRBV30 and TRBJ2-5; D may be TRBD1 (6 bases). Trimming left V 0 bases short and J 2 bases short, with 10 bases between. Germline V CDR1 and CDR2: GTSNPN, SVGIG (reference sequence). This CDR3 has 14 amino acids. CDR3 sequence (DNA): TGTGCCTGGAGTGTACGGACAGTACAAGAGACCCAGTACTTC. It translates to CAWSVRTVQETQYF.

The rearrangement joins TRBV5-5 to TRBJ2-7; D unclear. The length of the CDR3 is 11 residues. Trimming removed 3 bases from V and 4 bases from J, with 5 bases in between. Germline V gene lookup returns CDR1 SGHKS and CDR2 YYEKEE (reference sequence). The CDR3 loop reads CASSSTYEQYF. Here the CDR3 DNA reads TGTGCCAGCAGCTCGACATACGAGCAGTACTTC. The variable domain in full, with the rest retrieved from reference TRBV5-5 and TRBJ2-7, is DAGVTQSPTHLIKTRGQQVTLRCSPISGHKSVSWYQQVLGQGPQFIFQYYEKEERGRGNFPDRFSARQFPNYSSELNVNALLLGDSALYLCASSSTYEQYFGPGTRLTVT.

This chain joins TRBV6-1 and TRBJ2-7; 8 bases are a match to TRBD1. Germline V gives CDR1 MNHNS, CDR2 SASEGT. The CDR3 runs to 16 residues. V shed 4 bases and J 5 bases; nucleotides not matched to a gene: 13. CDR3 residues: CASSAGTGFIPHEQYF. CDR3 in DNA: TGTGCCAGCAGTGCAGGGACAGGCTTCATCCCCCACGAGCAGTACTTC.

The rearrangement uses TRBV6-5 and TRBJ1-2, with 7 bases matching TRBD1. The J segment lost 2 bases and the V segment lost 8 bases, leaving 8 bases of the junction unmatched. The CDR3 spans 14 residues. The germline V gene has CDR1 MNHEY and CDR2 SVGAGI. The CDR3 loop reads CASCRTGQNYGYTF. In nucleotides, the CDR3 is TGTGCCAGCTGCCGGACGGGACAGAACTATGGCTACACCTTC.